One sample yielded the 28 T cell receptor beta chains listed below, sequenced in a study of breast tumors, draining lymph nodes, adjacent tissues. TCRdb reprocessed the multiplex PCR reads via MiXCR and lists one record per CDR3 protein. The data contain about 7,600 distinct CDR3 sequences, about 74% of them seen just once; the ten biggest clones take up roughly two fifths. Sequenced material: tumor-adjacent breast tissue. The receptors originated from a female donor with breast cancer. Some clones in this sample may be carry-over from other donors' samples.

The V call is TRBV5-1, the J call TRBJ2-5, with TRBD1 as a possible D gene (5 bases). Germline CDR1 and CDR2: SGHRS and YFSETQ. The length of the CDR3 is 15 residues. The V gene lost 3 bases and the J gene lost 1 base, with 13 bases spanning the gap. CDR3: CASSSMGRSQETQYF. The CDR3 DNA is TGCGCCAGCAGCTCAATGGGGCGAAGCCAAGAGACCCAGTACTTC.

This chain uses TRBV7-2 with TRBJ1-6, with 8 bases aligning to TRBD1. The CDR3 spans 14 residues. J was trimmed by 10 bases and V by 3 bases; bases with no gene match: 5. Germline values: CDR1 SGHTA, CDR2 FQGNSA. CDR3 sequence: CASSFGQGRSPLHF. The CDR3 coding sequence is TGTGCCAGCAGCTTCGGACAGGGACGATCACCCCTCCACTTT.

The chain couples TRBV5-6 to TRBJ2-7, with D uncertain. CDR1 is SGHDT and CDR2 is YYEEEE in the germline V gene. Trimming cost V 1 base and J 2 bases, with 10 bases left between them. CDR3 length equals 14 residues. This chain's CDR3 is CASSLRTATYEQYF. The CDR3 DNA reads TGTGCCAGCAGCTTGAGGACCGCGACCTACGAGCAGTACTTC.

The V gene is TRBV5-5, the J gene TRBJ2-5; D gene uncertain. Trimming took 3 bases from V and 1 from J, leaving 10 bases between them. This CDR3 contains 14 residues. Germline V CDR1 and CDR2: SGHKS, YYEKEE (reference sequence). Written as DNA, the CDR3 is TGTGCCAGCAGCTCTAACCCCCCCCAAGAGACCCAGTACTTC. Its protein product is CASSSNPPQETQYF.

The chain uses TRBV7-6 and TRBJ2-5; the D is unclear. The V and J ends lost 5 bases and 4 bases respectively, with 8 bases between them. Germline V gene data show CDR1 as SGHVS and CDR2 as FNYEAQ. The CDR3 totals 12 residues. CDR3: CASSPVGETQYF. The CDR3, as DNA: TGTGCCAGCAGCCCAGTAGGAGAGACCCAGTACTTC.

V usage is TRBV24-1 and J usage is TRBJ2-1; D not certain. Germline CDR1 KGHDR, CDR2 SFDVKD. The V end was cut by 2 bases, the J end by 4 bases, with 17 bases between. There are 17 residues in the CDR3. CDR3 region: CATSDSPGTRTYNEQFF. CDR3 coding DNA: TGTGCCACCAGTGATTCCCCCGGCACCCGAACTTACAATGAGCAGTTCTTC.

This clonotype was recorded only once. J is TRBJ2-7 and V is TRBV6-1; TRBD2 is a possible D gene (5 bases). Germline CDR1 MNHNS, CDR2 SASEGT. Deletions cut 7 bases from V and 3 bases from J, with 10 bases between. The length of the CDR3 is 12 residues. CDR3 sequence reads: CASKAGLYEQYF. In nucleotides, the CDR3 is TGTGCCAGCAAGGCGGGCCTCTACGAGCAGTACTTC.

This clonotype is categorized as medium-sized. DNA of the CDR3: TGTGCCAGCAGTGACTCTAGCGGGGGCACAGATACGCAGTATTTT. Translated, it gives CASSDSSGGTDTQYF. The chain joins TRBV6-4 to TRBJ2-3, with 8 bases matching TRBD2. The CDR3 loop spans 15 amino acids. Germline CDR1 and CDR2: MRHNA and SNTAGT. The J segment lost 1 base and the V segment lost 0 bases, leaving 0 bases of the junction unmatched.

The chain couples TRBV5-4 to TRBJ2-3; D ambiguous. The V end was cut by 3 bases, the J end by 2 bases, with 7 bases between. Germline V lookup: CDR1 SGHNT, CDR2 YYREEE (reference sequence). The CDR3 has 13 residues. The CDR3 here is CASSSTFTDTQYF. The CDR3 bases are TGTGCCAGCAGCTCCACATTCACAGATACGCAGTATTTT.

V gene TRBV30 combines with J gene TRBJ1-5; D is ambiguous. The CDR3 length is 13 residues. The germline CDR1 and CDR2 sequences are GTSNPN and SVGIG (reference sequence). V shed 0 bases and J shed 5 bases, with 8 bases lying between them. The CDR3 protein is CAWSVGRDQPQHF. As DNA, the CDR3 is TGTGCCTGGAGTGTTGGGAGAGATCAGCCCCAGCATTTT.

This clonotype is categorized as medium-sized. The V gene is TRBV10-3, the J gene TRBJ1-5; D not certain. V shed 5 bases and J shed 4 bases, with 9 bases lying between them. The CDR3 is made up of 13 amino acids. CDR1 is ENHRY, CDR2 SYGVKD, per germline. For the CDR3, the DNA is TGTGCCATCAGTAGTAGGGAAAATCAGCCCCAGCATTTT. Translation gives CAISSRENQPQHF.

The chain employs TRBV30 and TRBJ1-2; D is undetermined. This CDR3 has 14 amino acids. The germline gives CDR1 GTSNPN, CDR2 SVGIG (reference sequence). Between the trimmed V and J ends, which lost 0 bases and 8 bases, there was a span of 16 bases. The CDR3 loop reads CAWSVNSVNQGYTF. CDR3 DNA: TGTGCCTGGAGTGTAAATTCGGTCAACCAAGGCTACACCTTC.

The chain employs TRBV29-1 and TRBJ2-5; possibly TRBD1 or TRBD2 for D (5 bases each). This CDR3 spans 12 amino acids. The germline CDR1 and CDR2 sequences are SQVTM and ANQGSEA. The V end was cut by 3 bases, the J end by 4 bases, with 9 bases between. In DNA form, the CDR3 reads TGCAGCGTTGAGGCAGGGAGAGAGACCCAGTACTTC. Protein sequence: CSVEAGRETQYF.

The chain recombines TRBV9 with TRBJ2-7, with 9 bases matching TRBD2. The CDR3 spans 14 residues. Germline values: CDR1 SGDLS, CDR2 YYNGEE. V dropped 4 bases and J dropped 7; count of bases not matched to a gene: 9. The CDR3 loop is CASSSMDLAGEQYF. DNA of the CDR3: TGTGCCAGCAGCTCCATGGATCTAGCGGGAGAGCAGTACTTC.

V usage is TRBV7-9 and J usage is TRBJ1-2; D ambiguous. This CDR3 is 13 amino acids long. Germline V gene data show CDR1 as SEHNR and CDR2 as FQNEAQ (reference sequence). V was clipped by 9 bases and J by 8 bases, with 19 bases between them. The CDR3 DNA reads as TGTGCCAGTCAGCTAGGAGGGTTCTACGGCTACACCTTC. Amino acid sequence: CASQLGGFYGYTF.

The rearrangement links TRBV20-1 to TRBJ2-3; D is possibly TRBD2 (7 bases). V lost 6 bases, J lost 1 base, and 23 bases lay in between. This CDR3 has 17 amino acids. Germline CDR1 reads DFQATT; CDR2 reads SNEGSKA (reference sequence). The CDR3 here is CSAQVEAGALRTDTQYF. The CDR3 nucleotides read TGCAGTGCCCAGGTTGAGGCGGGGGCTCTTCGCACAGATACGCAGTATTTT.

V gene TRBV20-1 combines with J gene TRBJ2-7; 11 bases fit TRBD2. Germline V gene sequence: CDR1 DFQATT, CDR2 SNEGSKA (reference sequence). The junction had 8 bases not matched to a gene; V was cut back by 6 bases and J by 4 bases. The CDR3 extends over 14 amino acids. CDR3 region: CSAPLAGGWYEQYF. The CDR3 region has the DNA TGCAGTGCACCATTAGCGGGAGGGTGGTACGAGCAGTACTTC.

This chain joins TRBV7-9 and TRBJ1-3, with a weak D call TRBD1 (6 bases). The CDR3 runs 15 residues. CDR1 is SEHNR, CDR2 FQNEAQ, per germline (reference sequence). Trimming removed 5 bases at V and 0 bases at J, with 11 bases between. The CDR3 region has the DNA TGTGCCAGCAGCCCCGGGACAAACTCTGGAAACACCATATATTTT. Encoded protein: CASSPGTNSGNTIYF.

The chain recombines TRBV12-3 or TRBV12-4 with TRBJ1-2; possible D gene TRBD1, 5 bases. The CDR3 length is 14 residues. Between the trimmed V and J ends, which lost 6 bases and 4 bases, there was a span of 15 bases. CDR3 coding DNA: TGTGCCAGCAGCCCGGAGGGGCAGGGCTATGGCTACACCTTC. Translated: CASSPEGQGYGYTF.

By share of the sample, this clonotype is medium-sized. The CDR3 coding sequence is TGTGCCAGTAGTATGGCACTAGGAAACACCGGGGAGCTGTTTTTT. Translated: CASSMALGNTGELFF. The chain couples TRBV19 to TRBJ2-2, with D tentatively TRBD2 (5 bases). This CDR3 has 15 residues. Trimming took off 3 bases at V and 2 bases at J, with 10 bases between the two ends. CDR1 is LNHDA and CDR2 is SQIVND in the germline V gene (reference sequence).

There are many counts of this clonotype. The rearrangement joins TRBV28 to TRBJ2-7; D assignment may be TRBD1 or TRBD2 (5 bases each). Germline CDR1 MDHEN, CDR2 SYDVKM. CDR3 length equals 14 residues. Trimming took off 3 bases at V and 3 bases at J, with 12 bases between the two ends. The CDR3 protein is CASSFGGSSYEQYF. In DNA, the CDR3 is TGTGCCAGCAGTTTTGGGGGAAGCAGCTACGAGCAGTACTTC.

For the CDR3, the DNA is TGCAGCGTTTTAACCGGGACAACCTACGAGCAGTACTTC. It codes for CSVLTGTTYEQYF. The rearrangement uses TRBV29-1 and TRBJ2-7; a possible D gene is TRBD1 (6 bases). Germline loops: CDR1 SQVTM, CDR2 ANQGSEA. The CDR3 spans 13 residues. V gave up 5 bases and J gave up 2 bases, with 13 bases separating them.

The gene calls are TRBV29-1 and TRBJ2-3; TRBD2 matches 10 bases. The CDR3 is 16 residues long. CDR1 and CDR2 from the germline V gene are SQVTM and ANQGSEA. V was pared by 4 bases and J by 0 bases, with 7 bases of the junction left unmatched. CDR3 region: CSVAGLAGASTDTQYF. CDR3 nucleotides: TGCAGCGTTGCGGGGCTAGCGGGAGCTAGCACAGATACGCAGTATTTT.

This clonotype appeared a few times. The V gene is TRBV11-2, the J gene TRBJ1-1, with D possibly matching TRBD1 (6 bases). The CDR3 length is 17 residues. V dropped 6 bases and J dropped 1 base, with 21 bases sitting between them. The germline gives CDR1 SGHAT, CDR2 FQNNGV. The CDR3 region is CASSLKPLGGANTEAFF. The CDR3 bases are TGTGCCAGCAGTTTAAAACCCCTTGGGGGCGCGAACACTGAAGCTTTCTTT.

V and J are TRBV7-8 and TRBJ2-7; D is possibly TRBD1 (6 bases). This CDR3 contains 13 residues. Germline V lookup: CDR1 SGHVS, CDR2 FQNEAQ. V was shortened by 5 bases and J by 5 bases, with 13 bases between the two germline ends. The chain's CDR3 is CASSSDRRHEQYF. Written as DNA, the CDR3 is TGTGCCAGCAGCAGCGACAGGCGGCACGAGCAGTACTTC.

Only a few counts were recorded for this clonotype. V is TRBV7-2 and J is TRBJ1-1, with a weak D call TRBD1 (5 bases). Trimming took 2 bases from V and 7 from J, leaving 14 bases between them. Germline V lookup: CDR1 SGHTA, CDR2 FQGNSA. There are 14 residues in the CDR3. CDR3 sequence reads: CASSLQGGDGEAFF. Here the CDR3 DNA reads TGTGCCAGCAGCTTACAGGGAGGGGATGGTGAAGCTTTCTTT.

This clonotype was counted a few times. In DNA, the CDR3 is TGTGCCAGCAGCTTGAGTGGGGTCCGCACTGAAGCTTTCTTT. It translates to CASSLSGVRTEAFF. The J gene is TRBJ1-1, the V gene TRBV5-5; unclear D gene. CDR3 size: 14 residues. Germline CDR1 reads SGHKS; CDR2 reads YYEKEE (reference sequence). Between the trimmed V and J ends, which lost 1 base and 4 bases, there was a span of 11 bases.

The chain has TRBV20-1 and TRBJ1-1, with TRBD1 as a possible D gene (5 bases). Germline values: CDR1 DFQATT, CDR2 SNEGSKA (reference sequence). This CDR3 has 14 residues. Trimming took 6 bases from V and 6 from J, leaving 20 bases between them. The CDR3 bases are TGCAGTGCCGGAGGGGCGTCCACCTTCCCTGAAGCTTTCTTT. The encoded protein is CSAGGASTFPEAFF.